This TCR beta chain was observed in a study of human T cells and chemical hapten exposure (dated by TCRdb to the early 2020s). Notes on the research overall: For sensitization, 2% DPC in acetone was applied to a roughly 2 cm by roughly 2 cm area of upper inner arm skin. Alopecia areata with under or over 50% scalp involvement, alopecia totalis and alopecia universalis were represented in the patient cohort, which was mostly female. This study followed changes in the peripheral blood TCR repertoire in vivo during primary and secondary sensitization of alopecia patients to the hapten diphenylcyclopropenone (DPC). Blood samples were taken from patients before sensitization (week 0) and then at 2, 6 and about 24 weeks after DPC sensitization. Roughly 30 alopecia patients provided blood for TCR sequencing at one to four time points (pre-sensitization, 2, 6 and 24 weeks). Libraries were combined into a pool for sequencing, and differences in TCR yield between samples came mainly from small differences in library volumes within the pool. Patch testing on the upper back used Finn chambers containing 0.01% DPC, with scoring done after 6 days according to International Contact Dermatitis Research Group standards. Throughout the approximately 22-week study period, patients were also given weekly therapeutic DPC doses on the scalp. Overall study results and their limits: A positive correlation was found between the number of PT1 expanded TCRs and patch test score, with significance reached at thresholds 8, 16 and 32 but not 4. Expanded TCRs formed significantly more large CDR3 similarity clusters than pre-sensitization or healthy control sets, consistent with antigen-driven responses. Alopecia, a presumed autoimmune disease, was present in all patients, so the immune response of the patients might differ from that of healthy individuals. After repeated subsampling, the strength of the expansion versus patch-test correlation and the threshold at which it became significant changed. DPC sensitization did not change how many TCRs were above 1 in 1000 frequency, and no evidence was found of alterations in global repertoire structure.

The CDR3 numbers 14 residues from cysteine through phenylalanine. Only CDR3 DNA is held: 42 bases, read in frame from base 1. As encoded in the germline V gene, CDR1 is ENHRY while CDR2 is SYGVKD. Trimming costs V 0 bases and J 0 bases, and their ends lie 6 bases apart. The meaning of the sample's time point label: patch test 1, 2 weeks after DPC sensitization. The treatment or condition label for this specimen denotes: therapeutic diphenylcyclopropenone sensitization with weekly scalp DPC. At each patch-test visit, blood was drawn before the patch test was applied. To be eligible, patients had to be aged 18 to 70, diagnosed with alopecia and judged suitable for DPC therapy, while pregnant patients were excluded. Total RNA was extracted from unfractionated whole blood collected in Tempus Blood RNA tubes. Libraries were constructed by RACE. This sample was sequenced with a NextSeq 500. During library preparation, unique molecular identifiers were attached to individual cDNA molecules so that TCRs could be counted in a quantitative, reproducible way. Both TCR alpha and TCR beta chains were sequenced from each blood RNA sample. The original pipeline was this. The median number of TCRs per sample was roughly 94,000, ranging from roughly 20,000 to 690,600. V, J and CDR3 annotation of the TCR reads was performed with the Decombinator software suite. For the PS versus PT1 abundance plots, all samples were subsampled to the same number of TCRs (28,000). TCRs were defined as expanded if absent before sensitization and observed at least eight times at the 2-week time point. TCRdb applied fastp at Q25 and MiXCR to the public reads, then kept only in-frame beta chains. One record per CDR3 amino acid sequence lists the most common genes and DNA. The V and J calls and clone size come from TCRdb's table, not from the authors' own analysis. The sample data list 65,000 to 95,000 distinct CDR3 sequences, and about 11% of these were observed just once. In total, the top ten clones hold under 4% of the sample.

Note on this clonotype: No antigen is known for it. Base qualities were left out, and no much larger clone turns up one base away.

The sequence derives from a woman in her sixties with alopecia areata. Some clones in this sample may be carry-over from other donors' samples. Sequenced here: whole blood, sampled in connection with sensitization to the hapten diphenylcyclopropenone (DPC). The rearrangement combines TRBV10-3 with TRBJ2-7, with the D gene not confidently named. The CDR3 in this case is CAISESEFSYEQYF. Read as DNA, the sequence is TGTGCCATCAGTGAGTCGGAGTTCTCCTACGAGCAGTACTTC.